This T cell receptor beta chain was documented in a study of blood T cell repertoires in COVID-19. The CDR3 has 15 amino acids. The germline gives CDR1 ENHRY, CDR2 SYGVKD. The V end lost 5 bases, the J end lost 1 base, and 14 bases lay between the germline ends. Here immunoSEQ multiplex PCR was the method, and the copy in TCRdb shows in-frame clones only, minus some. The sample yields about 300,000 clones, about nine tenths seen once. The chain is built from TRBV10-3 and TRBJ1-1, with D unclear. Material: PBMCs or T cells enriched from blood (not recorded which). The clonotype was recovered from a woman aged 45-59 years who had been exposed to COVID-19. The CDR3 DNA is TGTGCCATCAGTAATAGTGGTGAGAGGAACACTGAAGCTTTCTTT. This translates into CAISNSGERNTEAFF.